These T cell receptor beta chains were read from a single sample in a study of follicular helper T cells after annual influenza vaccination. TCRdb's copy holds only in-frame clones and misses some; the assay was immunoSEQ multiplex PCR. The sample includes approximately 10,000 clones, over 80% of them seen just once. This specimen consisted of CXCR5- memory CD4+ T cells sorted from blood, obtained 7 days after influenza vaccination. These receptors were obtained from an adult who received the influenza vaccine. Each CDR3 is given with its conserved first and last residue. D genes are given only for firm matches. Size is omitted from some rows. Given values are once, few, many or a class for expanded clones.

TRBV5-1	-	-	TRBJ2-3	CASSFGDPSSTDTQYF	TGCGCCAGCAGCTTCGGAGATCCTTCTAGCACAGATACGCAGTATTTT
TRBV5-4	-	-	TRBJ1-2	CASSAGTGDLYGYTF	TGTGCCAGCAGCGCTGGGACCGGAGATTTATATGGCTACACCTTC
TRBV30	-	TRBD2	TRBJ2-2	CAWSRGGPGELFF	TGTGCCTGGAGTCGCGGGGGACCCGGGGAGCTGTTTTTT
TRBV7-8	once	-	TRBJ2-1	CASLRRGASYNEQFF	TGTGCCAGCCTCAGGCGCGGGGCGTCCTACAATGAGCAGTTCTTC
TRBV28	-	TRBD1	TRBJ1-2	CASSYPGQEYGYTF	TGTGCCAGCAGTTATCCGGGACAGGAGTATGGCTACACCTTC
TRBV5-1	few	TRBD1	TRBJ1-6	CASSLMGQGDSYNSPLHF	TGCGCCAGCAGCCTCATGGGACAGGGTGACTCCTATAATTCACCCCTCCACTTT
TRBV9	-	TRBD2	TRBJ2-1	CASSVLGTSGEQFF	TGTGCCAGCAGCGTTTTGGGGACTAGCGGGGAGCAGTTCTTC
TRBV7-9	few	-	TRBJ2-1	CASSRVGSPHEQFF	TGTGCCAGCAGCCGAGTGGGTAGTCCCCATGAGCAGTTCTTC
TRBV5-1	-	-	TRBJ2-7	CASSLLRGSRNEQYF	TGCGCCAGCAGCTTGTTAAGGGGTAGTAGGAACGAGCAGTACTTC
TRBV5-6	-	TRBD1	TRBJ1-2	CASTRWTGSNYGYTF	TGTGCCAGCACTCGATGGACAGGGTCTAACTATGGCTACACCTTC
TRBV18	-	-	TRBJ2-1	CASSPIRQVSSSYNEQFF	TGTGCCAGCTCACCAATAAGACAGGTCTCCTCTTCCTACAATGAGCAGTTCTTC
TRBV28	-	-	TRBJ2-4	CASSLPGNARSKNIQYF	TGTGCCAGCAGTTTGCCTGGGAACGCCCGGAGCAAAAACATTCAGTACTTC
TRBV18	few	-	TRBJ2-7	CASSPQGELRQYF	TGTGCCAGCTCACCACAGGGAGAACTAAGGCAGTACTTC
TRBV28	-	-	TRBJ2-7	CASSKLGVGAYEQYF	TGTGCCAGCAGTAAGTTAGGGGTGGGGGCCTACGAGCAGTACTTC
TRBV7-2	few	-	TRBJ2-7	CASSFDRNSYEQYF	TGTGCCAGCAGCTTCGACAGGAACTCCTACGAGCAGTACTTC
TRBV6-5	-	-	TRBJ1-5	CASSYSWVVGGQPQHF	TGTGCCAGCAGTTACTCTTGGGTGGTGGGCGGTCAGCCCCAGCATTTT
TRBV4-1	-	TRBD2	TRBJ2-1	CASSQLGLAAYNEQFF	TGCGCCAGCAGCCAACTGGGACTAGCGGCATACAATGAGCAGTTCTTC
TRBV7-9	-	-	TRBJ1-5	CASSPPTETRPQHF	TGTGCCAGCAGCCCGCCGACAGAGACAAGGCCCCAGCATTTT
TRBV11-2	-	-	TRBJ2-3	CASSLGPVPDTQYF	TGTGCCAGCAGCTTAGGGCCAGTCCCAGATACGCAGTATTTT
TRBV5-4	-	-	TRBJ2-1	CATTRSGYNEQFF	TGTGCCACCACTAGATCGGGTTACAATGAGCAGTTCTTC
TRBV7-9	-	TRBD1	TRBJ2-3	CASSSPDRATDTQYF	TGTGCCAGCAGCTCCCCCGACAGGGCCACAGATACGCAGTATTTT
TRBV5-4	-	-	TRBJ1-6	CASSLRALFSSSYNSPLHF	TGTGCCAGCAGCTTAAGGGCTCTATTCTCTAGCTCCTATAATTCACCCCTCCACTTT
TRBV2	-	TRBD1	TRBJ2-7	CATYGTGAYEQYF	TGTGCCACCTACGGGACAGGAGCCTACGAGCAGTACTTC
TRBV10-2	-	TRBD1	TRBJ1-1	CASSESPGQGYTEAFF	TGCGCCAGCAGTGAGTCGCCGGGACAGGGTTACACTGAAGCTTTCTTT
TRBV10-3	-	-	TRBJ2-3	CAISGGTDTQYF	TGTGCCATCAGTGGGGGCACAGATACGCAGTATTTT
TRBV15	-	-	TRBJ2-5	CATSSGQLQETQYF	TGTGCCACCAGCAGCGGACAGCTCCAAGAGACCCAGTACTTC
TRBV2	-	TRBD1	TRBJ2-3	CASEQGTSDTQYF	TGTGCCAGCGAACAGGGGACCTCAGATACGCAGTATTTT
TRBV21-1	-	-	TRBJ1-4	CASSKDRTNEKLFF	TGTGCCAGCAGCAAAGACCGGACGAATGAAAAACTGTTTTTT
TRBV7-9	once	TRBD2	TRBJ2-4	CASSLGALAGAEAKNIQYF	TGTGCCAGCAGCTTAGGGGCGCTAGCGGGGGCCGAAGCCAAAAACATTCAGTACTTC
TRBV5-1	-	TRBD2	TRBJ2-7	CASSSSSGGGTYEQYF	TGCGCCAGCAGCTCCAGTAGCGGGGGGGGGACCTACGAGCAGTACTTC
TRBV5-1	-	-	TRBJ1-3	CASSLVEGSGNTIYF	TGCGCCAGCAGCTTGGTTGAAGGGTCCGGAAACACCATATATTTT
TRBV7-8	-	-	TRBJ2-3	CASSLAPGRTDTQYF	TGTGCCAGCAGCTTAGCCCCGGGGAGGACAGATACGCAGTATTTT
TRBV6-6	-	-	TRBJ2-3	CASSKIETDTQYF	TGTGCCAGTTCTAAAATCGAAACCGATACGCAGTATTTT
TRBV7-8	-	TRBD2	TRBJ2-1	CASSSSGAYNEQFF	TGTGCCAGCAGCTCTAGCGGAGCCTACAATGAGCAGTTCTTC
TRBV5-1	-	-	TRBJ2-3	CASSMGVPTDTQYF	TGCGCCAGCAGCATGGGGGTCCCCACAGATACGCAGTATTTT
TRBV5-1	-	TRBD1	TRBJ2-3	CASSLAGTGGTDTQYF	TGCGCCAGCAGCTTAGCCGGGACAGGGGGCACAGATACGCAGTATTTT
TRBV18	-	TRBD1	TRBJ2-3	CASSGTGVEDTQYF	TGTGCCAGCTCCGGGACAGGGGTCGAAGATACGCAGTATTTT
TRBV5-1	-	TRBD1	TRBJ1-1	CASSSTRGHDTEAFF	TGCGCCAGCAGCTCAACAAGGGGGCATGACACTGAAGCTTTCTTT
TRBV28	-	TRBD1	TRBJ2-3	CASRATGTADTQYF	TGTGCCAGCAGGGCGACAGGGACGGCAGATACGCAGTATTTT
TRBV7-2	once	TRBD2	TRBJ2-4	CASSLAQMGGTGAKNIQYF	TGTGCCAGCAGCTTAGCGCAAATGGGGGGGACTGGGGCCAAAAACATTCAGTACTTC
TRBV30	-	-	TRBJ1-1	CAQNRVEDTEAFF	TGTGCCCAAAACAGGGTGGAGGACACTGAAGCTTTCTTT
TRBV4-3	-	-	TRBJ2-3	CASSQESLGGTDTQYF	TGCGCCAGCAGCCAAGAGTCCCTGGGAGGCACAGATACGCAGTATTTT
TRBV6-4	-	TRBD2	TRBJ2-2	CASSDSWRGSTGELFF	TGTGCCAGCAGTGACAGTTGGCGGGGGAGCACCGGGGAGCTGTTTTTT
TRBV5-1	once	TRBD1	TRBJ1-5	CASSLGDSLNQPQHF	TGCGCCAGCAGCTTGGGGGACAGTCTCAATCAGCCCCAGCATTTT
TRBV30	few	-	TRBJ1-4	CAWSADIEKLFF	TGTGCCTGGAGTGCGGACATTGAAAAACTGTTTTTT
TRBV6-5	-	-	TRBJ1-3	CASSRAFRSGNTIYF	TGTGCCAGCAGTCGGGCCTTCCGCTCTGGAAACACCATATATTTT
TRBV27	-	-	TRBJ2-5	CASSLSWASETQYF	TGTGCCAGCAGTTTATCTTGGGCATCAGAGACCCAGTACTTC